This TCR beta chain was observed in a study of shared clonotypes between healthy human individuals. Overall study findings and caveats: Memory subsets generally showed smaller estimated richness than naive subsets did.

Clones were sequenced by immunoSEQ multiplex PCR, and TCRdb holds only the in-frame ones, with some missing. The sample carries around 1.6 million clones, about 98% recorded once. The CDR3 spans 13 residues. The V and J ends lost 8 bases and 5 bases respectively, with 15 bases between them. Germline CDR1 reads LNHDA; CDR2 reads SQIVND (reference sequence). For this clone: The target antigen is unknown.

The origin of this receptor is a man aged 25-45 years in good health. The genes are TRBV19 and TRBJ2-5; D is possibly TRBD1 or TRBD2 (5 bases each). Input material: naive CD4+ T cells sorted from blood. The subset: CD45RA+ positively selected. CDR3 protein: CASSGTVEETQYF. In DNA, the CDR3 is TGTGCCAGTTCCGGGACGGTCGAGGAGACCCAGTACTTC.